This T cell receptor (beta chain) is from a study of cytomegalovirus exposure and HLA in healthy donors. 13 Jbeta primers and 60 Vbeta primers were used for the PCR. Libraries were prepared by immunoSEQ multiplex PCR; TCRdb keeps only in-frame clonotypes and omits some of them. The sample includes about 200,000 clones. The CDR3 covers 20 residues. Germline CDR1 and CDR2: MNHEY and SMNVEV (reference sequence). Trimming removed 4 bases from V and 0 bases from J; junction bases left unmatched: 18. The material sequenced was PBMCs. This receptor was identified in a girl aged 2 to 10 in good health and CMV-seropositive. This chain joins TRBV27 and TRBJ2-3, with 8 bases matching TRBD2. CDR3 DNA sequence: TGTGCCAGCAGTTCCATTGGAGGACTAGCAAGGAAAACTAGCACAGATACGCAGTATTTT. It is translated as CASSSIGGLARKTSTDTQYF.